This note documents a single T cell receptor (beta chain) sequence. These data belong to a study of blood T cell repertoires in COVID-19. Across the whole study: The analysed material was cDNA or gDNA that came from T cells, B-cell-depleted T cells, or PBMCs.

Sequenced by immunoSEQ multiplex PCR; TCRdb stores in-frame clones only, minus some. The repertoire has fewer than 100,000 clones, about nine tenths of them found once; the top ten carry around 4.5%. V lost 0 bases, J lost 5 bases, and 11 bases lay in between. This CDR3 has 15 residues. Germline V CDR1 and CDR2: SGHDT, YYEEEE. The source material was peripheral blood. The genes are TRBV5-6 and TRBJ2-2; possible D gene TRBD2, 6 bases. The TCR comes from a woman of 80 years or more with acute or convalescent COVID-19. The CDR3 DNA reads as TGTGCCAGCAGCTTGGCCGGGAGCGGAACCGGGGAGCTGTTTTTT. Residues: CASSLAGSGTGELFF.